These T cell receptor beta chains were read from a single sample in a study of blood T cells in healthy people across ages. TCRdb reprocessed the 5' RACE reads with MiXCR, giving one entry per CDR3 protein. Found here are roughly 1,800,000 distinct CDR3 sequences, around 48% of them singletons; the top ten hold approximately 2%. Sequencing was carried out using blood. The source of these receptors is a woman aged 40 to 49 in good health. CDR3s include the opening cysteine and the closing phenylalanine or tryptophan. A D gene is named only where the DNA matches it firmly. Some rows have no size entry. The others give once, few or many, or a class for an expanded clone.

clone_size,v_call,d_call,j_call,cdr3_aa,cdr3_nt
-,TRBV7-2,TRBD1,TRBJ1-2,CASNKYRGEYGYTF,TGTGCCAGCAACAAATACAGGGGAGAGTATGGCTACACCTTC
few,TRBV20-1,-,TRBJ2-7,CSARDIGAGTYEQYF,TGCAGTGCTAGAGATATAGGGGCAGGAACCTACGAGCAGTACTTC
-,TRBV2,TRBD2,TRBJ2-1,CATVIAGGPNEQFF,TGTGCCACCGTGATAGCGGGGGGGCCGAATGAGCAGTTCTTC
-,TRBV11-2,-,TRBJ2-7,CASSLEGFAYNEQYF,TGTGCCAGCAGCTTAGAAGGGTTTGCCTACAATGAGCAGTACTTC
few,TRBV5-1,TRBD1,TRBJ2-5,CASSPTTGGEETQYF,TGCGCCAGCAGTCCCACGACAGGGGGCGAGGAGACCCAGTACTTC
-,TRBV6-6,TRBD1,TRBJ2-1,CASTRDRVSEQFF,TGTGCCAGCACCCGGGACAGGGTTTCCGAGCAGTTCTTC
-,TRBV28,-,TRBJ1-6,CASSFRPPSSYNSPLHF,TGTGCCAGCAGTTTTAGGCCCCCGAGCTCCTATAATTCACCCCTCCACTTT
-,TRBV24-1,TRBD2,TRBJ2-3,CATKTSGGSDTQYF,TGTGCCACCAAGACTAGCGGGGGCTCAGATACGCAGTATTTT
-,TRBV9,-,TRBJ2-3,CASSTGGTHSTDTQYF,TGTGCCAGCAGCACCGGGGGAACCCATAGCACAGATACGCAGTATTTT
-,TRBV20-1,-,TRBJ1-1,CSAPRQANTEAFF,TGCAGTGCCCCCAGACAGGCGAACACTGAAGCTTTCTTT
-,TRBV6-2/TRBV6-3,-,TRBJ2-7,CASSYLGAMAEQYF,TGTGCCAGCAGTTACTTGGGGGCGATGGCCGAGCAGTACTTC
-,TRBV24-1,-,TRBJ2-5,CATRAQGEGKTQYF,TGTGCCACCAGAGCTCAGGGGGAGGGAAAGACCCAGTACTTC
few,TRBV7-8,TRBD2,TRBJ2-1,CASSLSVGAGGPGEQFF,TGTGCCAGCAGCCTATCCGTTGGAGCGGGGGGGCCCGGTGAGCAGTTCTTC
-,TRBV10-3,-,TRBJ1-1,CAISESTQVRTEAFF,TGTGCCATCAGTGAGTCCACACAGGTGCGAACTGAAGCTTTCTTT
few,TRBV6-5,-,TRBJ2-7,CASTLTAVRVYEQYF,TGTGCCAGCACCCTGACGGCGGTTAGGGTCTACGAGCAGTACTTC
-,TRBV3-1,-,TRBJ2-7,CASSQGSAAPYEQYF,TGTGCCAGCAGCCAAGGGTCCGCGGCCCCCTACGAGCAGTACTTC
-,TRBV6-5,-,TRBJ2-1,CASGYRRAFREQFF,TGTGCCAGCGGATACAGGCGAGCCTTTAGGGAGCAGTTCTTC
-,TRBV4-2,-,TRBJ1-2,CASSQGTQGQGYTF,TGTGCCAGCAGCCAAGGAACACAAGGACAGGGCTACACCTTC
-,TRBV7-2,TRBD1,TRBJ2-7,CASSLELQGNYEQYF,TGTGCCAGCAGCTTAGAGTTACAGGGGAACTACGAGCAGTACTTC
-,TRBV7-3,TRBD2,TRBJ2-1,CASSLVVSAGGLGEQFF,TGTGCCAGCAGCTTAGTGGTTTCAGCGGGGGGCCTTGGAGAGCAGTTCTTC
-,TRBV6-1,-,TRBJ1-2,CASSEGGKWGYTF,TGTGCCAGCAGTGAAGGCGGGAAATGGGGCTACACCTTC
-,TRBV28,TRBD1,TRBJ2-1,CASSFPLTGGGETQFF,TGTGCCAGCAGTTTTCCCCTGACAGGGGGCGGGGAGACCCAGTTCTTC
few,TRBV14,-,TRBJ2-5,CASSQDWARQETQYF,TGTGCCAGCAGCCAAGACTGGGCCCGACAAGAGACCCAGTACTTC
-,TRBV29-1,-,TRBJ1-2,CSVERGDGYTF,TGCAGCGTTGAACGGGGGGACGGCTACACCTTC
-,TRBV15,TRBD2,TRBJ2-1,CATSRGTSGGAYNEQFF,TGTGCCACCAGCAGAGGGACTAGCGGGGGGGCCTACAATGAGCAGTTCTTC
-,TRBV9,-,TRBJ2-3,CASSVDPRGRTDTQYF,TGTGCCAGCAGCGTAGACCCGCGGGGAAGAACAGATACGCAGTATTTT
-,TRBV4-2,-,TRBJ1-5,CASSQDRVFNQPQHF,TGTGCCAGCAGCCAAGACAGGGTCTTCAATCAGCCCCAGCATTTT
few,TRBV12-3/TRBV12-4,-,TRBJ2-3,CASSLAGATPDTQYF,TGTGCCAGCAGTTTAGCGGGGGCCACACCGGATACGCAGTATTTT
-,TRBV4-1,TRBD1,TRBJ2-3,CASSQVHRGPQDTQYF,TGCGCCAGCAGCCAAGTCCACAGGGGACCACAAGATACGCAGTATTTT
few,TRBV7-2,-,TRBJ2-7,CASSPLRTFEQYF,TGTGCCAGCAGCCCTCTCCGGACATTCGAGCAGTACTTC
many,TRBV27,-,TRBJ2-6,CASSSLGAGANVLTF,TGTGCCAGCAGCTCCCTGGGGGCCGGGGCCAACGTCCTGACTTTC
few,TRBV6-2/TRBV6-3,-,TRBJ1-6,CASSYRGLDSPLHF,TGTGCCAGCAGTTACAGGGGCTTGGACTCACCCCTCCACTTT
-,TRBV5-1,TRBD1,TRBJ2-1,CASRPDRALLRLVGSNEQFF,TGCGCCAGCAGACCCGACAGGGCCCTTCTTAGGCTAGTGGGGAGCAATGAGCAGTTCTTC
-,TRBV4-3,-,TRBJ2-5,CASSQLQGQETQYF,TGCGCCAGCAGCCAGTTACAGGGTCAAGAGACCCAGTACTTC
few,TRBV9,-,TRBJ2-5,CASSVGYGGQETQYF,TGTGCCAGCAGCGTAGGATACGGGGGCCAAGAGACCCAGTACTTC
many,TRBV4-2,-,TRBJ2-6,CASSQDLRGPSSGANVLTF,TGTGCCAGCAGCCAAGATCTGAGGGGCCCAAGTTCTGGGGCCAACGTCCTGACTTTC
once,TRBV12-5,-,TRBJ2-3,CASGLVIGRDSMQYF,TGTGCTAGTGGTTTGGTAATCGGCAGGGATTCCATGCAGTATTTT
-,TRBV4-3,TRBD1,TRBJ2-1,CASSQDDRAHEQFF,TGCGCCAGCAGCCAAGATGACAGGGCCCATGAGCAGTTCTTC
-,TRBV5-1,-,TRBJ2-7,CASSSSGALYEQYF,TGCGCCAGCAGCTCTTCCGGGGCCCTCTACGAGCAGTACTTC
-,TRBV20-1,TRBD2,TRBJ2-3,CSARVASGADTQYF,TGCAGTGCTAGAGTGGCTAGCGGTGCAGATACGCAGTATTTT
-,TRBV11-2,-,TRBJ2-7,CASSSRVGMLYEQYF,TGTGCCAGCAGCTCCCGCGTAGGGATGTTGTACGAGCAGTACTTC
-,TRBV6-1,TRBD1,TRBJ2-5,CASSSSTWTGLETQYF,TGTGCCAGCAGTTCTTCAACCTGGACAGGGCTGGAGACCCAGTACTTC
few,TRBV6-1,-,TRBJ2-7,CASSELPYEQYF,TGTGCCAGCAGTGAGCTCCCCTACGAGCAGTACTTC
few,TRBV6-4,-,TRBJ2-4,CASSEGRDGGNIQYF,TGTGCCAGCAGTGAAGGGAGAGATGGGGGGAACATTCAGTACTTC
many,TRBV28,-,TRBJ2-6,CASRRDSSGANVLTF,TGTGCCAGCAGACGCGACAGCTCTGGGGCCAACGTCCTGACTTTC
-,TRBV6-6,TRBD1,TRBJ2-3,CASSYGGTGSPDTQYF,TGTGCCAGCAGTTACGGCGGGACAGGGTCCCCAGATACGCAGTATTTT
few,TRBV4-1,-,TRBJ1-6,CASSQVRGMGYNSPLHF,TGCGCCAGCAGCCAAGTCAGGGGAATGGGCTATAATTCACCCCTCCACTTT
few,TRBV7-9,TRBD2,TRBJ2-3,CASSPLAGTSLDTQYF,TGTGCCAGCAGCCCTCTAGCGGGGACCTCGTTAGATACGCAGTATTTT
few,TRBV6-5,-,TRBJ2-5,CASSDYYQETQYF,TGTGCCAGCAGTGACTACTACCAAGAGACCCAGTACTTC
-,TRBV11-1,TRBD1,TRBJ2-1,CASSTGQGAPYNEQFF,TGTGCCAGCAGCACGGGACAGGGGGCGCCCTACAATGAGCAGTTCTTC
-,TRBV28,-,TRBJ2-7,CASSFGRYTYEQYF,TGTGCCAGCAGTTTCGGACGGTACACCTACGAGCAGTACTTC
-,TRBV28,TRBD1,TRBJ2-7,CASSSPGTGGSYEQYF,TGTGCCAGCAGCTCCCCCGGGACAGGGGGCTCCTACGAGCAGTACTTC
-,TRBV18,-,TRBJ2-5,CASSPTESTQYF,TGTGCCAGCTCACCTACAGAGTCGACCCAGTACTTC
-,TRBV9,-,TRBJ2-5,CASSPEASLKTQYF,TGTGCCAGCAGCCCAGAGGCTAGTCTAAAGACCCAGTACTTC
-,TRBV29-1,TRBD1,TRBJ2-5,CSGTGQGRGAQYF,TGCAGCGGGACCGGACAGGGTAGAGGGGCCCAGTACTTC
-,TRBV7-9,-,TRBJ2-1,CASSRQGTSSYNEQFF,TGTGCCAGCAGTCGACAGGGGACTAGCTCCTACAATGAGCAGTTCTTC
-,TRBV7-2,-,TRBJ2-7,CASSLGIGYNEQYF,TGTGCCAGCAGCTTAGGAATCGGATACAATGAGCAGTACTTC